Listed below are T cell receptor beta chains from one sample, sequenced in a study of cytomegalovirus exposure and HLA in healthy donors. TCRdb's copy holds only in-frame clones and misses some; the assay was immunoSEQ multiplex PCR. The data contain 100,000 or so clones, 60% to 80% of them singletons. The specimen was PBMCs. The origin of the receptors is a woman aged 40-49 years in good health and CMV-seropositive. Each CDR3 is given with its conserved first and last residue. D genes are given only for firm matches. Clone size is shown for a subset of rows, as once, few, many or a class of expanded clone.

v_call	j_call	clone_size	d_call	cdr3_aa	cdr3_nt
TRBV5-6	TRBJ1-2	NA	NA	CASSSAKQGGNYGYTF	TGTGCCAGCAGCTCCGCTAAACAGGGTGGGAACTATGGCTACACCTTC
TRBV4-1	TRBJ1-2	NA	NA	CASSQDAVTGSYGYTF	TGCGCCAGCAGCCAAGATGCAGTGACAGGCTCCTACGGCTACACCTTC
TRBV6-1	TRBJ2-6	NA	NA	CASSERSSGANVLTF	TGTGCCAGCAGTGAAAGGAGCTCTGGGGCCAACGTCCTGACTTTC
TRBV2	TRBJ1-2	NA	NA	CASSYGQFGIDGYTF	TGTGCCAGCAGTTATGGACAGTTCGGGATCGATGGCTACACCTTC
TRBV5-1	TRBJ1-4	NA	NA	CASSLGGATTGEKLFF	TGCGCCAGCAGCTTGGGGGGCGCGACCACAGGGGAAAAACTGTTTTTT
TRBV28	TRBJ2-7	NA	TRBD1	CASSLPGTGSYEQYF	TGTGCCAGCAGTTTACCCGGGACAGGGTCCTACGAGCAGTACTTC
TRBV5-4	TRBJ1-2	few	TRBD1	CASSLEGQGSYGYTF	TGTGCCAGCAGCTTGGAGGGACAGGGTAGCTATGGCTACACCTTC
TRBV6-5	TRBJ1-1	few	NA	CASSENPEDTEAFF	TGTGCCAGCAGTGAAAATCCAGAGGACACTGAAGCTTTCTTT
TRBV5-4	TRBJ2-1	NA	TRBD2	CASSRGTSGFDEQFF	TGTGCCAGCAGTCGGGGGACTAGCGGGTTCGATGAGCAGTTCTTC
TRBV5-1	TRBJ2-3	NA	NA	CASSLPTGSTDTQYF	TGCGCCAGCAGCTTACCAACAGGGTCCACAGATACGCAGTATTTT
TRBV7-6	TRBJ1-4	NA	NA	CASSIRTPTNEKLFF	TGTGCCAGCAGCATAAGGACACCAACTAATGAAAAACTGTTTTTT
TRBV6-7	TRBJ1-1	NA	TRBD1	CASSSGRGRSVAEAFF	TGTGCCAGCAGCTCCGGGAGGGGGCGATCGGTCGCTGAAGCTTTCTTT
TRBV10-2	TRBJ2-1	NA	TRBD2	CASTPPGLAGGRRPYNEQFF	TGCGCCAGCACCCCCCCGGGACTAGCGGGGGGTCGACGACCCTACAATGAGCAGTTCTTC
TRBV5-1	TRBJ1-2	NA	NA	CASSPGGLRSLNYGYTF	TGCGCCAGCAGCCCGGGAGGGCTTCGATCCCTTAACTATGGCTACACCTTC
TRBV7-6	TRBJ2-1	NA	NA	CASSLDWRVSSYNEQFF	TGTGCCAGCAGCTTAGACTGGCGGGTTAGCTCCTACAATGAGCAGTTCTTC
TRBV5-1	TRBJ2-7	NA	TRBD2	CASSLVLAGLEQYF	TGCGCCAGCAGCTTGGTACTAGCGGGGTTGGAGCAGTACTTC
TRBV5-1	TRBJ2-7	NA	TRBD2	CASSLAGLAGDYEQYF	TGCGCCAGCAGCTTGGCCGGGCTAGCGGGCGACTACGAGCAGTACTTC
TRBV19	TRBJ2-1	NA	NA	CASSIGTAIDNEQFF	TGTGCCAGTAGTATAGGGACAGCTATCGACAATGAGCAGTTCTTC
TRBV13	TRBJ2-3	NA	NA	CASKSQGASTDTQYF	TGTGCCAGCAAAAGCCAGGGTGCTAGCACAGATACGCAGTATTTT
TRBV5-1	TRBJ2-3	NA	TRBD1	CASSLGDRDTDTQYF	TGCGCCAGCAGCTTGGGGGACAGGGACACAGATACGCAGTATTTT
TRBV25-1	TRBJ2-4	NA	NA	CASSDPDRQTVF	TGTGCCAGCAGTGATCCCGACAGGCAAACCGTCTTC
TRBV4-2	TRBJ1-2	NA	TRBD1	CASSQEIGDSYYGYTF	TGTGCCAGCAGCCAAGAAATCGGGGACAGCTATTATGGCTACACCTTC
TRBV9	TRBJ1-5	NA	NA	CASSGEGVSPQHF	TGTGCCAGCAGCGGCGAGGGAGTGTCACCCCAGCATTTT
TRBV2	TRBJ2-2	NA	TRBD1	CASNTAGTGGDTGELFF	TGTGCCAGTAATACAGCCGGGACAGGGGGGGACACCGGGGAGCTGTTTTTT
TRBV28	TRBJ2-2	NA	TRBD2	CASTDGLAGGTGELFF	TGTGCCAGCACCGACGGGCTAGCGGGAGGTACCGGGGAGCTGTTTTTT
TRBV4-2	TRBJ2-3	once	TRBD2	CASSQEGLAGGISFADTQYF	TGTGCCAGCAGCCAAGAGGGACTAGCGGGAGGGATCAGTTTCGCAGATACGCAGTATTTT
TRBV29-1	TRBJ1-1	NA	NA	CSVTGGRGTEAFF	TGCAGCGTGACGGGGGGTCGCGGAACTGAAGCTTTCTTT
TRBV28	TRBJ1-2	NA	NA	CASSLLGRWLYGYTF	TGTGCCAGCAGTTTATTGGGCAGGTGGCTCTATGGCTACACCTTC
TRBV9	TRBJ1-3	NA	NA	CASSVQGSVSGNTIYF	TGTGCCAGCAGCGTACAGGGCAGCGTCTCTGGAAACACCATATATTTT
TRBV27	TRBJ1-1	few	TRBD1	CASSLWGTGDTEAFF	TGTGCCAGCAGTTTATGGGGGACAGGGGACACTGAAGCTTTCTTT
TRBV11-2	TRBJ1-2	NA	NA	CASSFPRTQMRKTYGYTF	TGTGCCAGCAGCTTCCCCCGGACACAGATGAGGAAGACCTATGGCTACACCTTC